The rows below give T cell receptor beta chains drawn from one sample of a study of control samples from healthy donors and cancer patients. TCRdb's copy holds only in-frame clones and misses some; the assay was immunoSEQ multiplex PCR. The sample has under 60,000 clones, around 95% seen once; the top ten hold 3.5% to 4%. The specimen was blood. These receptors all stem from a young man in good health. Both conserved end residues are part of each CDR3. A D gene is named only where the DNA matches it firmly.

>-|TRBJ2-2|TRBV4-1
CASSQDPRGPTGELFF
TGCGCCAGCAGCCAAGATCCCCGGGGTCCCACCGGGGAGCTGTTTTTT
>TRBD1|TRBJ2-6|TRBV19
CASRDRGRKAGANVLTF
TGTGCCAGCCGGGACAGGGGGCGCAAAGCTGGGGCCAACGTCCTGACTTTC
>-|TRBJ2-2|TRBV7-3
CASSLKTGNTGELFF
TGTGCCAGCAGCTTAAAGACAGGAAACACCGGGGAGCTGTTTTTT
>-|TRBJ1-6|TRBV30
CAWSESSGSPLHF
TGTGCCTGGAGTGAGTCGAGTGGTTCACCCCTCCACTTT
>-|TRBJ2-7|TRBV28
CASSSWEQYF
TGTGCCAGCAGTTCATGGGAGCAGTACTTC
>TRBD1|TRBJ1-6|TRBV18
CASSPSGTVDNSPLHF
TGTGCCAGCTCACCTTCCGGGACAGTCGATAATTCACCCCTCCACTTT
>-|TRBJ2-7|TRBV10-1
CASSESGQPPSYEQYF
TGCGCCAGCAGTGAGTCCGGCCAACCGCCTTCCTACGAGCAGTACTTC
>TRBD1|TRBJ2-1|TRBV28
CASRETGPDYNEQFF
TGTGCCAGCAGGGAGACAGGGCCAGACTACAATGAGCAGTTCTTC
>TRBD2|TRBJ2-7|TRBV11-2
CASSQGLGTYEQYF
TGTGCCAGCAGCCAGGGACTAGGCACCTACGAGCAGTACTTC
>TRBD1|TRBJ1-1|TRBV6-4
CASRHTGGTEAFF
TGTGCCAGCAGGCACACAGGGGGCACTGAAGCTTTCTTT
>-|TRBJ1-3|TRBV5-5
CASSLDVGNTIYF
TGTGCCAGCAGCTTGGACGTAGGAAACACCATATATTTT
>TRBD1|TRBJ1-2|TRBV5-4
CASNTRTGGSKVGTF
TGTGCCAGCAACACGAGGACAGGGGGCTCGAAAGTGGGCACCTTC
>TRBD2|TRBJ2-3|TRBV29-1
CSVVGVAGAITDTQYF
TGCAGCGTTGTAGGGGTAGCGGGGGCCATCACAGATACGCAGTATTTT
>TRBD2|TRBJ2-1|TRBV11-3
CASSSTVAGEVMDEQFF
TGTGCCAGCAGCTCGACTGTAGCGGGAGAGGTTATGGATGAGCAGTTCTTC
>-|TRBJ1-1|TRBV9
CASSVDVRLGNTEAFF
TGTGCCAGCAGCGTAGACGTAAGGCTGGGGAACACTGAAGCTTTCTTT
>-|TRBJ1-5|TRBV9
CASSVAGGQNQPQHF
TGTGCCAGCAGCGTAGCGGGGGGCCAGAATCAGCCCCAGCATTTT
>TRBD1|TRBJ1-2|TRBV5-6
CASSFVTGEAYGYTF
TGTGCCAGCAGCTTTGTAACAGGGGAGGCCTATGGCTACACCTTC